The subject of this entry is one T cell receptor (beta chain). Its matching antigen is unknown. This sample was included in a study of radiation and T cells in renal cell carcinoma. As to time point: baseline pretreatment blood. Treatment reported: 15 Gy SBRT to primary tumor, nephrectomy 4 weeks later. The tumor was a clear cell renal cell carcinoma. Profiled with immunoSEQ multiplex PCR; TCRdb holds only in-frame clones, not every one. This sample yields 70,000 to 95,000 clones, of which 70% to 85% are seen a single time; 5% to 8% belongs to the top ten. The CDR3 contains 12 residues. V dropped 4 bases and J dropped 6 bases, with 10 bases sitting between them. Germline lookup yields CDR1 SGHAT and CDR2 FQDESV (reference sequence). The study's findings and limits: In blood, top tumor clones expanded by 2 weeks, shrinking by 4.

The sample here was blood, taken from a patient whose treatment included radiotherapy and nephrectomy. This chain uses TRBV11-1 with TRBJ2-7; TRBD2 might be the D (5 bases). This receptor was identified in a man between 60 and 75 years old with renal cell carcinoma. Written as DNA, the CDR3 is TGTGCCAGCAGCTCGGACTCAATCGAGCAGTACTTC. Protein product: CASSSDSIEQYF.